Detailed here is one T cell receptor (beta chain). The sample comes from a study of glioma-infiltrating T cells after dendritic cell vaccination. About the study: Glioblastoma patients came from Phase I and II dendritic cell vaccination trials.

The immunoSEQ assay amplified TCRB CDR3 from up to 2 ug DNA. Amplification used 60 V beta primers and 13 J beta primers. Assay used: immunoSEQ multiplex PCR; TCRdb lists only in-frame clones, some missing. This sample carries 55,000 to 70,000 clones, approximately 85% of them seen once, and the ten largest clones take about 10%. Fresh-frozen tumor tissue and more than two years of survival data were available for all. The receptor was derived from a human donor with glioblastoma. This material consisted of blood, taken before dendritic cell vaccination.

The CDR3 DNA is TGTGCCAGCAGCCAAGACCAGACAGGGGTTGGGAATTCACCCCTCCACTTT. Translated, it gives CASSQDQTGVGNSPLHF. This chain links TRBV13 with TRBJ1-6; 8 bases are a match to TRBD1. In germline, CDR1 is PRHDT, CDR2 FYEKMQ (reference sequence). The CDR3 spans 17 residues. The V and J ends lost 5 bases and 7 bases, in that order; junction bases with no gene match: 13.